These T cell receptor beta chains were read from a single sample in a study of a mutant IDH1 vaccine in newly diagnosed glioma. Their specific antigens are unknown. Data came from immunoSEQ multiplex PCR; TCRdb stores just in-frame clones and leaves some out. Here the sample spans 55,000 to 65,000 clones, less than 90% being singletons. Material: PBMCs, obtained from a glioma patient whose treatment included an IDH1 peptide vaccine. The receptors were gathered from a man aged 25 to 40 with glioma. CDR3s include the opening cysteine and the closing phenylalanine or tryptophan. Each record gives: J gene, clone size, D gene, V gene, CDR3 DNA, CDR3 protein. The D gene is left open where the match is weak. Some rows have no size entry. The others give once, few or many, or a class for an expanded clone.

TRBJ1-5	NA	TRBD1	TRBV19	TGTGCCAGTAGTAAAGGGGGAGGGGGCGGTCAGCCCCAGCATTTT	CASSKGGGGGQPQHF
TRBJ2-2	NA	NA	TRBV11-2	TGTGCCAGCAGCTTAGTTGAGGGCCCCGGGGAGCTGTTTTTT	CASSLVEGPGELFF
TRBJ1-2	NA	NA	TRBV20-1	TGCAGTGTCTCAGGACCCAGAGGGTACACCTTC	CSVSGPRGYTF
TRBJ1-4	NA	TRBD1	TRBV2	TGTGCCAGCAGGAACTACAGGGGGCGAGAAAAACTGTTTTTT	CASRNYRGREKLFF
TRBJ2-1	once	TRBD1	TRBV10-3	TGTGCCATCAGAGAGGGGGACAGTATGAATGAGCAGTTCTTC	CAIREGDSMNEQFF
TRBJ2-7	NA	NA	TRBV27	TGTGCCAGCAGTTTATCAGGGCCCTTCTCCTACGAGCAGTACTTC	CASSLSGPFSYEQYF
TRBJ2-7	NA	TRBD1	TRBV29-1	TGCAGCGGTCTGGACAGGCTCGACGAGCAGTACTTC	CSGLDRLDEQYF
TRBJ2-1	NA	TRBD2	TRBV6-1	TGTGCCAGCAGTGAAACTAGCGGGGGGCTATCGATAATTGAGCAGTTCTTC	CASSETSGGLSIIEQFF
TRBJ1-3	NA	NA	TRBV19	TGTGCCAGTTGGGATTTGGCCTCTGGAAACACCATATATTTT	CASWDLASGNTIYF
TRBJ1-2	few	TRBD1	TRBV19	TGTGCCAGTAGTGCTCACAGGGGCGGCTACACCTTC	CASSAHRGGYTF
TRBJ1-2	few	NA	TRBV25-1	TGTGCCAGCAGTGAAGGCTCCCCGGGACCGTTCTATGGCTACACCTTC	CASSEGSPGPFYGYTF
TRBJ1-5	NA	NA	TRBV18	TGTGCCAGCTCACCAGGGGGCCACCAGCCCCAGCATTTT	CASSPGGHQPQHF
TRBJ2-7	NA	NA	TRBV29-1	TGCAGCGTTGCCCCCCAGGGGCCGGCCTCCTACGAGCAGTACTTC	CSVAPQGPASYEQYF
TRBJ2-5	NA	NA	TRBV21-1	TGTGCCAGCACCTTCCGGAAGGCAGGACACCAAGAGACCCAGTACTTC	CASTFRKAGHQETQYF
TRBJ1-5	few	NA	TRBV30	TGTGCCTGGAATGAGAGGGTAAACCAGCCCCAGCATTTT	CAWNERVNQPQHF
TRBJ1-2	once	NA	TRBV7-9	TGTGCCAGCAGCTTTGCAGATACCTATGGCTACACCTTC	CASSFADTYGYTF